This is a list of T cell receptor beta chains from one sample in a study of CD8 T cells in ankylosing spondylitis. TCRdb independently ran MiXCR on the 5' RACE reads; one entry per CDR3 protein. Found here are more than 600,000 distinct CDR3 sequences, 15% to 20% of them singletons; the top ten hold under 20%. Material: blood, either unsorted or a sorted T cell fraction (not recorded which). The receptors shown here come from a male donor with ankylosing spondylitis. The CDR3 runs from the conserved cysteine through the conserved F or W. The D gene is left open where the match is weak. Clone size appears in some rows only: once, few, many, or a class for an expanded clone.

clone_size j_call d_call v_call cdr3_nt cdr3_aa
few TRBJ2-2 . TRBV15 TGTGCCACCAGCAGAGATATTAACCGGGCCGCGGCCGGGGAGCTGTTTTTT CATSRDINRAAAGELFF
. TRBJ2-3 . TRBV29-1 TGCAGCGTTGGAACCCAGGGGTCAGATACGCAGTATTTT CSVGTQGSDTQYF
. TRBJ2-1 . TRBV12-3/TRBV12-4 TGTGCCAGCATAGGACTGGCAAATTACAATGAGCAGTTCTTC CASIGLANYNEQFF
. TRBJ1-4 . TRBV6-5 TGTGCCAGCAGTTCCTTCATGTCACGGGAAAAACTGTTTTTT CASSSFMSREKLFF
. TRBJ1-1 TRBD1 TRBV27 TGTGCCAGCAGTTCCGGACAGGGGGCCCTCACGAACACTGAAGCTTTCTTT CASSSGQGALTNTEAFF
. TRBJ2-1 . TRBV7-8 TGTGCCAGCAGCTATTATGACCCAGGGAACAATGAGCAGTTCTTC CASSYYDPGNNEQFF
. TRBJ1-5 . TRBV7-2 TGTGCCAGCAGCTCCGGGGGTCTCAGGGGTCAGCCCCAGCATTTT CASSSGGLRGQPQHF
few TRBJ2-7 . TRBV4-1 TGCGCCAGCAGCCAGCCTACAGGGATCGAGCAGTACTTC CASSQPTGIEQYF
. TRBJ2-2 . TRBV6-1 TGTGCCAGCAGCCGCCCTGACCCGCCCGGGGAGCTGTTTTTT CASSRPDPPGELFF
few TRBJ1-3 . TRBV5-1 TGCGCCAGCAGCCGGAGGACAGCCTCCTCTGGAAACACCATATATTTT CASSRRTASSGNTIYF
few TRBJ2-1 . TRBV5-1 TGCGCCAGCAGCCGGTATCGGGACCACTATGAGCAGTTCTTC CASSRYRDHYEQFF
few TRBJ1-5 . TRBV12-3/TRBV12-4 TGTGCCAGCAGTGATACAGGGAAGGGGAGTCAGCCCCAGCATTTT CASSDTGKGSQPQHF
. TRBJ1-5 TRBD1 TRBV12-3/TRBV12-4 TGTGCCAGCAGTTTTGGTGGGACAGGGGGACAGCCCCAGCATTTT CASSFGGTGGQPQHF
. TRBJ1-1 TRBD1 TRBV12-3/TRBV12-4 TGTGCCAGCAGGACCCGGGACAGCACTGAAGCTTTCTTT CASRTRDSTEAFF
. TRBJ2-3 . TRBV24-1 TGTGCCACCAGTGATCCCGGTCGGGGACGCACAGATACGCAGTATTTT CATSDPGRGRTDTQYF
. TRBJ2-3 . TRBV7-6 TGTGCCAGCAGCTTAACCCTCCCGGGGACTGACACAGATACGCAGTATTTT CASSLTLPGTDTDTQYF
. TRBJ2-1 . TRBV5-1 TGCGCCAGCAGTACCTCTACGAGCTCCTACAATGAGCAGTTCTTC CASSTSTSSYNEQFF
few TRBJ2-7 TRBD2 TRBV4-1 TGCGCCAGCAGCCAAGATTCGCGGGGGACTCCCTACGAGCAGTACTTC CASSQDSRGTPYEQYF
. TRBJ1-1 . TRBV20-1 TGCAGTGCTAGAGGGTCGATATCTAACACTGAAGCTTTCTTT CSARGSISNTEAFF
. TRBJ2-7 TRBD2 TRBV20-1 TGCAGTGCCAAATTCCGGACTAGCGTGGCCTACGAGCAGTACTTC CSAKFRTSVAYEQYF
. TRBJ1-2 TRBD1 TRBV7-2 TGTGCCAGCAGCTTAGGCCCTACGACAGGGAGCTATGGCTACACCTTC CASSLGPTTGSYGYTF
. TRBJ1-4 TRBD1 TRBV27 TGTGCCAGCAGTCCGAGAGTGGATCACAGGGGGTTTGAAAAACTGTTTTTT CASSPRVDHRGFEKLFF